This T cell receptor beta chain came from a study of blood T cell repertoires in COVID-19. Study background: The study drew acute and convalescent COVID-19 samples from the United States, Italy and Spain. In each case, the material was cDNA or gDNA derived from T cells, B-cell-depleted T cells, or PBMCs.

Original processing notes: Researchers report that nucleated cell counts were estimated from reference gene primer amplification. Some clones are missing from TCRdb's copy, which holds only in-frame ones; the method was immunoSEQ multiplex PCR. Clonal size and the V and J genes are those of that table, whereas D and trimming came from the DNA. Of under 300,000 clones in the sample, 86% were seen once. CDR1 is MDHEN, CDR2 SYDVKM, per germline. J lost 2 bases, V lost 7 bases, and 8 bases had no gene match. The CDR3 runs 15 residues. Sample: peripheral blood. The chain carries TRBV28 and TRBJ1-5, with 7 bases fitting TRBD1. This TCR was recovered from an elderly man with acute or convalescent COVID-19. CDR3: CASTLRGGGNQPQHF. In DNA, the CDR3 is TGTGCCAGCACCCTTAGAGGGGGCGGCAATCAGCCCCAGCATTTT.